This TCR beta chain was identified during a study of CD8+ T cells in alopecia areata. Sequencing templates came from extracted RNA that was reverse transcribed into cDNA. The protocol was immunoSEQ multiplex PCR, while the TCRdb copy is restricted to in-frame clones and leaves out a portion. The sample records under 300,000 clones, around 64% being singletons. Specified treatment: oral pan-JAK inhibitor, 5-10 mg twice daily. The V end lost 6 bases, the J end lost 0 bases, and 14 bases lay between the germline ends. CDR1 and CDR2 from the germline V gene are SEHNR and FQNEAQ (reference sequence). The CDR3 extends over 16 amino acids.

The sequencing here drew on CD4+ T cells sorted from blood, taken around week 54, from a patient treated with tofacitinib. This chain joins TRBV7-9 and TRBJ1-4; tentative D call: TRBD1 (5 bases). The sequence came from a human donor with alopecia areata. In DNA, the CDR3 is TGTGCCAGCAGTTACGACAGACTCGCAACTAATGAAAAACTGTTTTTT. It translates to CASSYDRLATNEKLFF.